What follows are 25 T cell receptor beta chains derived from one specimen sequenced in a study of shared clonotypes between healthy human individuals. Profiling relied on immunoSEQ multiplex PCR, and the TCRdb table lists in-frame clones only, not all of them. Here the sample spans some 2.1 million clones, roughly 94% being singletons. The sequencing input was naive CD4+ T cells sorted from blood. As for subset: CD45RA+ positively selected. The receptors were sampled from a man in his late teens or twenties in good health.

The chain recombines TRBV6-5 with TRBJ1-1, with unresolved D. The germline CDR1 and CDR2 sequences are MNHEY and SVGAGI. Trimming took 1 base from V and 1 from J, leaving 7 bases between them. The CDR3 is 14 amino acids. The CDR3 DNA follows: TGTGCCAGCAGTTACTTGACGAAGAACACTGAAGCTTTCTTT. Residues: CASSYLTKNTEAFF.

The rearrangement links TRBV14 to TRBJ2-7; 9 bases are a match to TRBD2. The CDR3 has 17 residues. The V segment lost 0 bases and the J segment 5 bases; nucleotides outside the gene matches: 11. Germline CDR1 and CDR2: SGHDN and FVKESK. Here the CDR3 DNA reads TGTGCCAGCAGCCAAGATATCGGGGGTAGCGGGAGCAACGAGCAGTACTTC. The encoded protein is CASSQDIGGSGSNEQYF.

The V call is TRBV5-4, the J call TRBJ2-1, with D perhaps TRBD1 or TRBD2 (5 bases each). The CDR3 extends over 15 amino acids. Trimming left V 4 bases short and J 5 bases short, with 16 bases between. CDR1 is SGHNT, CDR2 YYREEE, per germline (reference sequence). The CDR3 loop is CASSRWDGVDNEQFF. The CDR3 nucleotides read TGTGCCAGCAGCCGTTGGGACGGGGTTGACAATGAGCAGTTCTTC. Combining the CDR3 with reference TRBV5-4 and TRBJ2-1 gives the whole variable domain ETGVTQSPTHLIKTRGQQVTLRCSSQSGHNTVSWYQQALGQGPQFIFQYYREEENGRGNFPPRFSGLQFPNYSSELNVNALELDDSALYLCASSRWDGVDNEQFFGPGTRLTVL.

Points on this clone: Possible read error: a much larger clone is one base away. V gene TRBV6-4 combines with J gene TRBJ1-1, with TRBD1 identical over 7 bases. Germline CDR1 is MRHNA and CDR2 is SNTAGT. The length of the CDR3 is 15 residues. The chain's CDR3 is CASRRDSFMNIEAFF. Here the CDR3 DNA reads TGTGCCAGCAGAAGGGACAGCTTCATGAACATTGAAGCTTTCTTT.

The rearrangement links TRBV18 to TRBJ2-7; D may correspond to TRBD1 or TRBD2 (5 bases each). Germline-derived CDR1 and CDR2 are KGHSH and LQKENI. The CDR3 runs 13 residues. Between the trimmed V and J ends, which lost 3 bases and 10 bases, there was a span of 16 bases. DNA of the CDR3: TGTGCCAGCTCACCCCGGGACCCGACCGGACAGTACTTC. This gives the protein CASSPRDPTGQYF.

This chain joins TRBV5-1 and TRBJ2-7; D gene uncertain. In germline, CDR1 is SGHRS, CDR2 YFSETQ. This CDR3 comprises 14 residues. Trimming stripped 2 bases from V and 6 bases from J, with 15 bases between. CDR3 protein: CASSLEGYDGEQYF. CDR3 coding DNA: TGCGCCAGCAGCTTAGAAGGGTACGACGGCGAGCAGTACTTC.

The rearrangement uses TRBV7-2 and TRBJ1-1; no firm D call. V lost 0 bases, J lost 0 bases, and 8 bases lay in between. Germline-derived CDR1 and CDR2 are SGHTA and FQGNSA. The CDR3 totals 15 residues. CDR3 loop: CASSLAGSMNTEAFF. The CDR3 region has the DNA TGTGCCAGCAGCTTAGCTGGGTCTATGAACACTGAAGCTTTCTTT.

V and J are TRBV28 and TRBJ1-5; 7 bases map to TRBD1. CDR1 and CDR2 from the germline V gene are MDHEN and SYDVKM. The CDR3 has 17 residues. Trimming took 3 bases from V and 5 from J; bases not matched to a gene: 13. This CDR3 is CASSFLPEGAGDQPQHF. The CDR3 DNA is TGTGCCAGCAGTTTTTTGCCGGAGGGGGCCGGGGATCAGCCCCAGCATTTT.

This chain links TRBV18 with TRBJ2-5, with 8 bases lining up with TRBD1. The CDR3 consists of 14 residues. The V gene end was trimmed by 2 bases and the J gene end by 6 bases; junction bases not matched to a gene: 5. Germline loops: CDR1 KGHSH, CDR2 LQKENI. CDR3 sequence reads: CASSPDRGGKTQYF. CDR3 bases: TGTGCCAGCTCACCAGACAGGGGTGGGAAGACCCAGTACTTC.

V usage is TRBV7-9 and J usage is TRBJ2-3, with 8 bases identical to TRBD2. The J segment lost 4 bases and the V segment lost 1 base, leaving 4 bases of the junction unmatched. The CDR3 is 15 residues long. CDR1 is SEHNR, CDR2 FQNEAQ, per germline (reference sequence). This CDR3 reads CASSLEAGAADTQYF. CDR3 coding DNA: TGTGCCAGCAGCTTAGAAGCGGGAGCTGCAGATACGCAGTATTTT. The variable domain in full, completed from reference TRBV7-9 and TRBJ2-3, reads DTGVSQNPRHKITKRGQNVTFRCDPISEHNRLYWYRQTLGQGPEFLTYFQNEAQLEKSRLLSDRFSAERPKGSFSTLEIQRTEQGDSAMYLCASSLEAGAADTQYFGPGTRLTVL.

V gene TRBV2 combines with J gene TRBJ1-6; tentative D call: TRBD1 (5 bases). The CDR3 has 15 residues. Germline V CDR1 and CDR2: SNHLY, FYNNEI. Trimming pared 2 bases from V and 10 bases from J, leaving 15 bases between. Written as DNA, the CDR3 is TGTGCCAGCAGTGAAAGAGGGGCCCTACGGTCACCCCTCCACTTT. The encoded protein is CASSERGALRSPLHF.

This rearrangement joins TRBV18 to TRBJ1-6; D possibly corresponds to TRBD1 (5 bases). This CDR3 has 14 amino acids. V gave up 6 bases and J gave up 9 bases, with 15 bases separating them. Germline values: CDR1 KGHSH, CDR2 LQKENI. CDR3 nucleotide sequence: TGTGCCAGCTCTCCCGACAATACAGGTTCACCCCTCCACTTT. Translated, it gives CASSPDNTGSPLHF. The full variable domain, completed using reference TRBV18 and TRBJ1-6, is NAGVMQNPRHLVRRRGQEARLRCSPMKGHSHVYWYRQLPEEGLKFMVYLQKENIIDESGMPKERFSAEFPKEGPSILRIQQVVRGDSAAYFCASSPDNTGSPLHFGNGTRLTVT.

The chain has TRBV5-1 and TRBJ1-1, with D tentatively TRBD1 (5 bases). The CDR3 loop spans 13 amino acids. V dropped 0 bases and J dropped 6 bases, with 9 bases sitting between them. In germline, CDR1 is SGHRS, CDR2 YFSETQ. The CDR3 region is CASSLDRGAEAFF. CDR3 coding DNA: TGCGCCAGCAGCTTGGATAGGGGCGCTGAAGCTTTCTTT.

The gene calls are TRBV30 and TRBJ1-1; D remains ambiguous. Germline V gene data show CDR1 as GTSNPN and CDR2 as SVGIG (reference sequence). The CDR3 spans 12 residues. Trimming cost V 2 bases and J 3 bases, with 7 bases left between them. The CDR3 DNA sequence: TGTGCCTGGAGTCAGAGCGACACTGAAGCTTTCTTT. It encodes CAWSQSDTEAFF.

The chain is built from TRBV18 and TRBJ1-3; D gene uncertain. Trimming stripped 2 bases from V and 0 bases from J, with 8 bases between. Germline V gene data show CDR1 as KGHSH and CDR2 as LQKENI. This CDR3 comprises 15 residues. The CDR3 bases are TGTGCCAGCTCACCAGGAGAGAGCTCTGGAAACACCATATATTTT. Protein product: CASSPGESSGNTIYF. Variable domain in full (rest from reference TRBV18 and TRBJ1-3): NAGVMQNPRHLVRRRGQEARLRCSPMKGHSHVYWYRQLPEEGLKFMVYLQKENIIDESGMPKERFSAEFPKEGPSILRIQQVVRGDSAAYFCASSPGESSGNTIYFGEGSWLTVV.

The chain joins TRBV6-6 to TRBJ1-2; D unclear. The germline V gene has CDR1 MNHNY and CDR2 SVGAGI (reference sequence). CDR3 length: 15 amino acids. V lost 0 bases, J lost 5 bases, and 13 bases lay in between. The CDR3 is CASSYSGQDPYGYTF. In DNA form, the CDR3 reads TGTGCCAGCAGTTACTCAGGCCAGGACCCGTATGGCTACACCTTC.

The genes are TRBV25-1 and TRBJ2-7; TRBD1 matches at 9 bases. Germline CDR1 reads MGHDK; CDR2 reads SYGVNS. Trimming at V came to 2 bases and at J to 3 bases, leaving 5 bases not matched to a gene. The CDR3 is made up of 15 amino acids. The CDR3 DNA is TGTGCCAGCAGTGAACAACAGGGGGCCGGCTACGAGCAGTACTTC. Its protein is CASSEQQGAGYEQYF.

This chain connects TRBV11-3 to TRBJ2-2; D is tentatively TRBD1 or TRBD2 (5 bases each). Germline V gene data show CDR1 as SGHNT and CDR2 as YENEEA. Trimming shortened V by 4 bases and J by 6 bases, and 9 bases separated the two germline ends. This CDR3 region has 13 residues. In DNA form, the CDR3 reads TGTGCCAGCAGCTCGGGGCCGGCCGGGGAGCTGTTTTTT. It encodes CASSSGPAGELFF.

The chain employs TRBV19 and TRBJ1-3; D unclear. The germline V gene has CDR1 LNHDA and CDR2 SQIVND (reference sequence). The CDR3 is 14 amino acids. The V gene lost 7 bases and the J gene lost 5 bases, with 15 bases spanning the gap. The CDR3 DNA is TGTGCCAGTACAGGCGCCCGTCAGAGAAACACCATATATTTT. It encodes CASTGARQRNTIYF. Variable domain in full (rest from reference TRBV19 and TRBJ1-3): DGGITQSPKYLFRKEGQNVTLSCEQNLNHDAMYWYRQDPGQGLRLIYYSQIVNDFQKGDIAEGYSVSREKKESFPLTVTSAQKNPTAFYLCASTGARQRNTIYFGEGSWLTVV.

The chain uses TRBV15 and TRBJ2-7, with unresolved D. V was trimmed by 0 bases and J by 0 bases, leaving 9 bases between them. Germline V gene sequence: CDR1 LNHNV, CDR2 YYDKDF (reference sequence). The CDR3 has 15 residues. CDR3 nucleotides: TGTGCCACCAGCAGAGATTTTTGGGACTCCTACGAGCAGTACTTC. It translates to CATSRDFWDSYEQYF.

The rearrangement links TRBV27 to TRBJ2-3; 7 bases align to TRBD1. The CDR3 runs 14 residues. Germline CDR1 MNHEY, CDR2 SMNVEV (reference sequence). The V segment lost 5 bases and the J segment 2 bases; nucleotides outside the gene matches: 4. DNA for the CDR3: TGTGCCAGCAGTGAGACAGGGTACACAGATACGCAGTATTTT. Protein sequence: CASSETGYTDTQYF.

V and J are TRBV6-5 and TRBJ1-4; perhaps TRBD1 as D (6 bases). Germline CDR1 MNHEY, CDR2 SVGAGI. V dropped 4 bases and J dropped 8 bases, with 17 bases sitting between them. The CDR3 contains 15 residues. CDR3 in amino acids: CASSSTGKIREKLFF. Written as DNA, the CDR3 is TGTGCCAGCAGTTCTACAGGGAAGATTAGGGAAAAACTGTTTTTT.

This clone was seen just once. Here the CDR3 DNA reads TGTGCCAGCAGTTGGGGGGTCAATGGGAAACTGTTTTTT. This gives the protein CASSWGVNGKLFF. The rearrangement links TRBV6-6 to TRBJ1-4; D perhaps matches TRBD1 (5 bases). In germline, CDR1 is MNHNY, CDR2 SVGAGI (reference sequence). The CDR3 spans 13 residues. The ends were cut back, 4 bases at V and 11 bases at J, with 14 bases in the middle.

This rearrangement joins TRBV9 to TRBJ2-3, with 10 bases that match TRBD2. Trimming at V came to 0 bases and at J to 2 bases, leaving 9 bases not matched to a gene. Germline V lookup: CDR1 SGDLS, CDR2 YYNGEE. The CDR3 totals 18 residues. The CDR3 bases are TGTGCCAGCAGCGTAGCTACGTCGACTAGCGGGCTCACAGATACGCAGTATTTT. It yields the protein CASSVATSTSGLTDTQYF.

The chain links TRBV19 to TRBJ2-5; TRBD1 matches 8 bases. Germline V gene lookup returns CDR1 LNHDA and CDR2 SQIVND (reference sequence). The CDR3 runs to 17 residues. Trimming took 4 bases from V and 5 from J; bases not matched to a gene: 15. In DNA form, the CDR3 reads TGTGCCAGTAGTACTCCTCTGGGCAGGGGGCTTTCTGAGACCCAGTACTTC. It yields the protein CASSTPLGRGLSETQYF.